This TCR beta chain is from a study of T cells in localized non-small cell lung cancer. General study findings and limits: Sequencing, confined to only one tumor region, leaves heterogeneity possible. For the top 100 tumor clones, a median around 61 also appeared in adjacent lung. Uninvolved adjacent lung, not tumor, had the highest T cell clonality.

Comments on this clone: What it binds is not known.

Trimming took 6 bases from V and 1 from J; bases not matched to a gene: 8. There are 16 residues in the CDR3. CDR1 and CDR2 (germline): LNHDA, SQIVND (reference sequence). TCRdb's copy holds only in-frame clones and misses some; the assay was immunoSEQ multiplex PCR. The table includes about 75,000 clones, around 80% detected once. Sequencing used peripheral blood, obtained before any cancer treatment. J is TRBJ2-7 and V is TRBV19; TRBD1 matches at 11 bases. The origin of this receptor is a female donor older than 55 with stage I lung adenocarcinoma. The CDR3 DNA sequence: TGTGCCAGTAGACCCGGACAGGGGGCGATATCCTACGAGCAGTACTTC. It specifies CASRPGQGAISYEQYF.